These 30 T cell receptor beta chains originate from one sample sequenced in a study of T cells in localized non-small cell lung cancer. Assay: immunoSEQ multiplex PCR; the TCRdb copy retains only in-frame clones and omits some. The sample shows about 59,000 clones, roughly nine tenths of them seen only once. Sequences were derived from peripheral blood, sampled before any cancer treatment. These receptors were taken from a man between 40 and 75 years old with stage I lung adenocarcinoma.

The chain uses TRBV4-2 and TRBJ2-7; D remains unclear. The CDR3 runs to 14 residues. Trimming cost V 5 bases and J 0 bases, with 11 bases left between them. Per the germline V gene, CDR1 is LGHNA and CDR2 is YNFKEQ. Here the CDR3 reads CASSSGAGSYEQYF. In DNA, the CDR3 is TGTGCCAGCAGCTCGGGCGCCGGCTCCTACGAGCAGTACTTC.

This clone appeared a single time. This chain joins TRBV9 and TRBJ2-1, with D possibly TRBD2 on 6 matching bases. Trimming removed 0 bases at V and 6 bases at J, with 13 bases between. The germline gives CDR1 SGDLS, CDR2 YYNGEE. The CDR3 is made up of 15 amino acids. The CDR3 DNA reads TGTGCCAGCAGCGTAGACGGCGGGACGGGCAATGAGCAGTTCTTC. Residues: CASSVDGGTGNEQFF.

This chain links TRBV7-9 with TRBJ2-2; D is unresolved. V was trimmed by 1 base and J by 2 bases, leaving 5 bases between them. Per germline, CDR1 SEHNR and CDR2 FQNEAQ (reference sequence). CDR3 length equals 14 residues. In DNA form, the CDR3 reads TGTGCCAGCAGCTTAGGAGCTAACACCGGGGAGCTGTTTTTT. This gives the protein CASSLGANTGELFF.

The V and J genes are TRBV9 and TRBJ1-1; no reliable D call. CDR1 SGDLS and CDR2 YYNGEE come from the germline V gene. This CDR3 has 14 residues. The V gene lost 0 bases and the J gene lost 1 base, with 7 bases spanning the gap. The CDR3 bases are TGTGCCAGCAGCGTAGACGGGCCGAACACTGAAGCTTTCTTT. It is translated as CASSVDGPNTEAFF.

The CDR3 is CASSPDGGFYNEQFF. CDR3 nucleotide sequence: TGTGCCAGCAGCCCAGACGGGGGCTTCTACAATGAGCAGTTCTTC. The rearrangement joins TRBV7-9 to TRBJ2-1, with D possibly called TRBD1 or TRBD2 (6 bases each). The V and J ends lost 5 bases and 3 bases respectively, with 14 bases between them. Germline V gives CDR1 SEHNR, CDR2 FQNEAQ (reference sequence). The CDR3 runs to 15 residues. Together with reference TRBV7-9 and TRBJ2-1, the CDR3 gives the full variable domain: DTGVSQNPRHKITKRGQNVTFRCDPISEHNRLYWYRQTLGQGPEFLTYFQNEAQLEKSRLLSDRFSAERPKGSFSTLEIQRTEQGDSAMYLCASSPDGGFYNEQFFGPGTRLTVL.

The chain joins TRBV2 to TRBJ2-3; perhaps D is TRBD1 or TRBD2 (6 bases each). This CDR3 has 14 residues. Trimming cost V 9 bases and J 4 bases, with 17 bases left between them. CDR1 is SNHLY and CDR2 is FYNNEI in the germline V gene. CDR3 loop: CASRGTAAADTQYF. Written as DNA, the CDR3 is TGTGCCAGTAGGGGGACTGCCGCGGCAGATACGCAGTATTTT. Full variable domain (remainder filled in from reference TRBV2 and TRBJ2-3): EPEVTQTPSHQVTQMGQEVILRCVPISNHLYFYWYRQILGQKVEFLVSFYNNEISEKSEIFDDQFSVERPDGSNFTLKIRSTKLEDSAMYFCASRGTAAADTQYFGPGTRLTVL.

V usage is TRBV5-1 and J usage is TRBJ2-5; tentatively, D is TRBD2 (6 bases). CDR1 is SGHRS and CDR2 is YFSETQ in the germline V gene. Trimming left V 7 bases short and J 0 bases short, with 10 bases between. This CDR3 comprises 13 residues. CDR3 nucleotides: TGCGCCAGCGACGGGGGAAACCAAGAGACCCAGTACTTC. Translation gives CASDGGNQETQYF.

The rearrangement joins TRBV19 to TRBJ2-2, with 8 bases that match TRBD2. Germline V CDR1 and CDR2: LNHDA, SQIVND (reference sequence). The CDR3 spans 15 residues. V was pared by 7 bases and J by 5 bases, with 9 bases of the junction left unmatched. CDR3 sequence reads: CASNSGLEGTGELFF. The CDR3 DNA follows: TGTGCCAGTAATTCGGGACTAGAAGGAACCGGGGAGCTGTTTTTT.

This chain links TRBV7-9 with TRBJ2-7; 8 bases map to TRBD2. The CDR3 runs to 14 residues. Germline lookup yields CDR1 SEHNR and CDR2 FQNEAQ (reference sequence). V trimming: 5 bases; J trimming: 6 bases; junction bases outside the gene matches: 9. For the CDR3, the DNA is TGTGCCAGCAGCCCCGGGACTAGGATCGGCGAGCAGTACTTC. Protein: CASSPGTRIGEQYF.

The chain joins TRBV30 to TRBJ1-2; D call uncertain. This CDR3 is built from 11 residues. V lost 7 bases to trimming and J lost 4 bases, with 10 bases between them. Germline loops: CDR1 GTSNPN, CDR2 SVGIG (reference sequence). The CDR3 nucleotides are TGTGCCTCCGCGGCGAGCTATGGCTACACCTTC. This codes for CASAASYGYTF. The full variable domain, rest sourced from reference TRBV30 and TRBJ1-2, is SQTIHQWPATLVQPVGSPLSLECTVEGTSNPNLYWYRQAAGRGLQLLFYSVGIGQISSEVPQNLSASRPQDRQFILSSKKLLLSDSGFYLCASAASYGYTFGSGTRLTVV.

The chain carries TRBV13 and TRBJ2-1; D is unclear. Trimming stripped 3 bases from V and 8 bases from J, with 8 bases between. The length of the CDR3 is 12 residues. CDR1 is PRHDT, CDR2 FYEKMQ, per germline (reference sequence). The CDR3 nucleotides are TGTGCCAGCAGCTTTACCAGAGATGAGCAGTTCTTC. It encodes CASSFTRDEQFF.

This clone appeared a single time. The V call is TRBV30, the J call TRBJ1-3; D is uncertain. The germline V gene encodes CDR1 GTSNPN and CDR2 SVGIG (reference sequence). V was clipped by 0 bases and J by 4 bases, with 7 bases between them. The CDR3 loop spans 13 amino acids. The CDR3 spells CAWSVSWGNTIYF. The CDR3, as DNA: TGTGCCTGGAGTGTGTCCTGGGGAAACACCATATATTTT. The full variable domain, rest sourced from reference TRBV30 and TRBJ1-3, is SQTIHQWPATLVQPVGSPLSLECTVEGTSNPNLYWYRQAAGRGLQLLFYSVGIGQISSEVPQNLSASRPQDRQFILSSKKLLLSDSGFYLCAWSVSWGNTIYFGEGSWLTVV.

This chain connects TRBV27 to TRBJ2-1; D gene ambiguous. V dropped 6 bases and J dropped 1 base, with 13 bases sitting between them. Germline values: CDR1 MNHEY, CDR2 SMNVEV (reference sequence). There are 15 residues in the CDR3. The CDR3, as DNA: TGTGCCAGCAGCCTGTATCTATCTTCCTACAATGAGCAGTTCTTC. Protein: CASSLYLSSYNEQFF.

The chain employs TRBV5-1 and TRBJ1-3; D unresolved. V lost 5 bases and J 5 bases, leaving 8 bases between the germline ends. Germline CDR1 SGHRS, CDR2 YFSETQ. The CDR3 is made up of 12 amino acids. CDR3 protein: CASSTDRNTIYF. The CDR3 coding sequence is TGCGCCAGCAGTACCGACAGAAACACCATATATTTT.

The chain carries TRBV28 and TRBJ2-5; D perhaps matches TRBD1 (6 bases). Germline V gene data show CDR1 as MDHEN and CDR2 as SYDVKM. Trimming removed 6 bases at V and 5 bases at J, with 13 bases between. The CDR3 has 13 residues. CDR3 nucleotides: TGTGCCAGCAGGACGGACAGTCGGGAGACCCAGTACTTC. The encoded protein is CASRTDSRETQYF.

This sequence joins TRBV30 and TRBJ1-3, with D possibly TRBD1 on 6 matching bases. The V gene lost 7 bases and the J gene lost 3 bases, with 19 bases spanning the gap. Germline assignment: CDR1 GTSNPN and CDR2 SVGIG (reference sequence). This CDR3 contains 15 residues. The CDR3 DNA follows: TGTGCCTCCCCCGGGGGCAGGGGTTTTGGAAACACCATATATTTT. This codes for CASPGGRGFGNTIYF.

The CDR3 nucleotides are TGTGCCAGCAGCTCATCTAGCGGGAGGGGTGGAGATACGCAGTATTTT. Encoded protein: CASSSSSGRGGDTQYF. This chain joins TRBV7-3 and TRBJ2-3; 12 positions match TRBD2. After removal of 4 bases from V and 5 bases from J, the junction contained 7 bases not matched to a gene. Germline-derived CDR1 and CDR2 are SGHTA and FQGTGA. This CDR3 contains 16 residues.

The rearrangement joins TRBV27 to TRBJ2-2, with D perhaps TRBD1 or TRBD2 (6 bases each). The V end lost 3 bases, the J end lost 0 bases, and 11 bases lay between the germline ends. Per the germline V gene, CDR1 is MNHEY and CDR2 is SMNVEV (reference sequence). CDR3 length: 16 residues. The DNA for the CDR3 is TGTGCCAGCAGTTTTGGGGGGCAGGCGAACACCGGGGAGCTGTTTTTT. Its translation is CASSFGGQANTGELFF.

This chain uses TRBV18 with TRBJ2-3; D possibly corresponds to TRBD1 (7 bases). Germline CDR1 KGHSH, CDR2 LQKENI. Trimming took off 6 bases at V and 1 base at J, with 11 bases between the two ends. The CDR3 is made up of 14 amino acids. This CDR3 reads CASSEGQRTDTQYF. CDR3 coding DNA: TGTGCCAGCTCGGAGGGACAGCGCACAGATACGCAGTATTTT.

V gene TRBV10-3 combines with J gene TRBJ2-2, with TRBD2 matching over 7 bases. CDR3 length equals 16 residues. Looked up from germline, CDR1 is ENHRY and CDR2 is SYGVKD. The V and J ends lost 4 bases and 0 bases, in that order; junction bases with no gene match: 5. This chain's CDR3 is CAISVAAGANTGELFF. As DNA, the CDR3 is TGTGCCATCAGTGTGGCGGCGGGAGCGAACACCGGGGAGCTGTTTTTT.

Written as DNA, the CDR3 is TGCAGCGAGTCAAGCGGGACTAGCGGCAATGAGCAGTTCTTC. Protein sequence: CSESSGTSGNEQFF. This chain joins TRBV29-1 and TRBJ2-1; TRBD2 aligns across 11 bases. This CDR3 has 14 amino acids. Germline V gives CDR1 SQVTM, CDR2 ANQGSEA. Trimming took 7 bases from V and 6 from J; bases not matched to a gene: 8.

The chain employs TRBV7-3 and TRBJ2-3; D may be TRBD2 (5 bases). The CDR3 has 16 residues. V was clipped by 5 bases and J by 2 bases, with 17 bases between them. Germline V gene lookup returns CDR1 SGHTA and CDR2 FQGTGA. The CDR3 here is CASSPPGTGLTDTQYF. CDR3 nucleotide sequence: TGTGCCAGCAGCCCCCCGGGAACTGGACTCACAGATACGCAGTATTTT.

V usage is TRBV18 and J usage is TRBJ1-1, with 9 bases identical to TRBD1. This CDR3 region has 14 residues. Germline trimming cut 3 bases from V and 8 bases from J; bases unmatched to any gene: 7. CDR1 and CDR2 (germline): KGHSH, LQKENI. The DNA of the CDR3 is TGTGCCAGCTCACCGACGGGACAGGGAGGAGAAGCTTTCTTT. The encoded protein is CASSPTGQGGEAFF.

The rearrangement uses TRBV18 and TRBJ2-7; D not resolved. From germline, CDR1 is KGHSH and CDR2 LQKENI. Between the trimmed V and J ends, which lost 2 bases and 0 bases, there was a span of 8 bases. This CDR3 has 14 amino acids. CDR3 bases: TGTGCCAGCTCACCAGCAGCTAGCTCCTACGAGCAGTACTTC. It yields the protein CASSPAASSYEQYF.

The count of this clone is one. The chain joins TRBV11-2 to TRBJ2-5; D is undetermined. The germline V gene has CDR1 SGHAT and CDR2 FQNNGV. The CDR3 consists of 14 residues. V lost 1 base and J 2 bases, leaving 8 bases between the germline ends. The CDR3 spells CASSLGDSQETQYF. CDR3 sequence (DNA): TGTGCCAGCAGCTTAGGGGATTCTCAAGAGACCCAGTACTTC.

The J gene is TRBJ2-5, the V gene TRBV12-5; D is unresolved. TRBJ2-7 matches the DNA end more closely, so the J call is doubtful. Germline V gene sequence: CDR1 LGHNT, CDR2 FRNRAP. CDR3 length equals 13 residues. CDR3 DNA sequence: TGTGCTAGTGGTTTGGAGACTTCACCCGAGCAGTACTTC. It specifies CASGLETSPEQYF.

This CDR3 is CASSLGPAGANVLTF. DNA for the CDR3: TGTGCCAGTAGTCTGGGACCAGCTGGGGCCAACGTCCTGACTTTC. This sequence joins TRBV19 and TRBJ2-6; D might be TRBD1 or TRBD2, each matching 5 bases. The CDR3 runs 15 residues. CDR1 and CDR2 (germline): LNHDA, SQIVND (reference sequence). Trimming stripped 5 bases from V and 2 bases from J, with 10 bases between.

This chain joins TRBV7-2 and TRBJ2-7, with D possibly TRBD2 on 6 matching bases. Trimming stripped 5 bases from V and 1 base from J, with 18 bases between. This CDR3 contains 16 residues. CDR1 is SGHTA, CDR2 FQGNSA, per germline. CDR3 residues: CASSPGLVGSSYEQYF. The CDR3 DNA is TGTGCCAGCAGCCCAGGGCTAGTCGGGAGTTCCTACGAGCAGTACTTC.

CDR3 DNA sequence: TGTGCCAGCAGCTTAGGGGGGGCAGATACGCAGTATTTT. It codes for CASSLGGADTQYF. The chain joins TRBV7-9 to TRBJ2-3, with D perhaps matching TRBD2 (6 bases). V lost 1 base and J lost 4, with 6 bases in between. The germline gives CDR1 SEHNR, CDR2 FQNEAQ (reference sequence). This CDR3 has 13 amino acids.

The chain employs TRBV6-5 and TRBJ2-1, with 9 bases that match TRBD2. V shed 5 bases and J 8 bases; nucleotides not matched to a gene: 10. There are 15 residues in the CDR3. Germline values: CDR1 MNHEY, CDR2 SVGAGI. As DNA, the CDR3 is TGTGCCAGCAGTCCCCTGGCGGGAGGGCCGGATGAGCAGTTCTTC. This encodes CASSPLAGGPDEQFF.